This is a list of T cell receptor beta chains from one sample in a study of cytomegalovirus exposure and HLA in healthy donors. Method: immunoSEQ multiplex PCR; TCRdb's copy keeps in-frame clones and lacks some. The sample lists over 50,000 clones, about four fifths occurring once. The sequenced sample was PBMCs. These receptors originate from a man in his forties in good health and CMV-seronegative. CDR3s include the opening cysteine and the closing phenylalanine or tryptophan. Fields, in order: V gene, D gene, J gene, clone size, CDR3 DNA, CDR3 protein. D genes are given only for firm matches. Some rows mark clone size as missing; the rest say once, few, many or name a class of expanded clone.

TRBV9,TRBD2,TRBJ2-1,-,TGTGCCAGCAGCGTAGGGGCGGGGGGCACCTACAATGAGCAGTTCTTC,CASSVGAGGTYNEQFF
TRBV30,TRBD1,TRBJ1-5,-,TGTGCCTGGAGTCCCGACAGGGATAGCAATCAGCCCCAGCATTTT,CAWSPDRDSNQPQHF
TRBV7-2,TRBD2,TRBJ2-3,-,TGTGCCAGCAGCATAAGACTAGCGGGGGCCCCTACTAGCACAGATACGCAGTATTTT,CASSIRLAGAPTSTDTQYF
TRBV5-1,-,TRBJ1-2,-,TGCGCCAGCAGCTTGGCCGGAACAGGGCACTATGGCTACACCTTC,CASSLAGTGHYGYTF
TRBV25-1,-,TRBJ2-6,-,TGTGCCAGCAGTACAGGGTTTTCTGGGGCCAACGTCCTGACTTTC,CASSTGFSGANVLTF
TRBV19,-,TRBJ1-6,-,TGTGCCAGTAGCGGGGGGCTCGAGTCACCCCTCCACTTT,CASSGGLESPLHF
TRBV6-5,TRBD1,TRBJ2-2,-,TGTGCCAGCAGCACCGGGACAGCGAACACCGGGGAGCTGTTTTTT,CASSTGTANTGELFF
TRBV28,TRBD2,TRBJ2-3,once,TGTGCCAGCAGTTTTGTAGCGGGAACAGATACGCAGTATTTT,CASSFVAGTDTQYF
TRBV7-2,-,TRBJ2-7,-,TGTGCCAGCAGCTCGGGACACCCTTCCTACGAGCAGTACTTC,CASSSGHPSYEQYF
TRBV4-3,TRBD2,TRBJ2-3,-,TGCGCCAGCAGCCTAGCGGGGGCCCCCACAGATACGCAGTATTTT,CASSLAGAPTDTQYF
TRBV4-3,TRBD2,TRBJ2-4,-,TGCGCCAGCAGCCAGTATATTCGGGGGGACCTAGCCAAAAACATTCAGTACTTC,CASSQYIRGDLAKNIQYF
TRBV4-1,TRBD1,TRBJ1-3,-,TGCGCCAGCAGCCAAGATACCCTGACAGGGGTGCGTTCTGGAAGCACCATATATTTT,CASSQDTLTGVRSGSTIYF
TRBV6-5,TRBD1,TRBJ1-3,-,TGTGCCAGCAGTTACGACAGGGTCGGAAACACCATATATTTT,CASSYDRVGNTIYF
TRBV7-9,-,TRBJ1-3,-,TGTGCCAGCAGCCCGGGACTCGGAAACACCATATATTTT,CASSPGLGNTIYF
TRBV18,-,TRBJ1-5,-,TGTGCCAGCTCACCAGGTAGGGAGAATCAGCCCCAGCATTTT,CASSPGRENQPQHF
TRBV2,TRBD2,TRBJ2-1,-,TGTGCCAGGGGACTAGCGGGGGGAAACAATGAGCAGTTCTTC,CARGLAGGNNEQFF
TRBV19,TRBD1,TRBJ1-4,few,TGTGCCAGTAGTCCGCGACAGGGGGGACAAGAAAAACTGTTTTTT,CASSPRQGGQEKLFF
TRBV5-1,TRBD1,TRBJ2-7,-,TGCGCCAGCACCAGGGGTGTTACAGGGGACGAGCAGTACTTC,CASTRGVTGDEQYF
TRBV5-4,TRBD1,TRBJ1-2,-,TGTGCCAGCAGCTCGAGGGACCTCAGGGGGGGCTACACCTTC,CASSSRDLRGGYTF
TRBV28,TRBD1,TRBJ1-2,once,TGTGCCAGCAGTTTAAAGGACAGGGGTTTCTATGGCTACACCTTC,CASSLKDRGFYGYTF
TRBV12-5,-,TRBJ2-5,-,TGTGCTAGTGGTTTTCCTTCTTCAACCGCCCGGGGAGAGACCCAGTACTTC,CASGFPSSTARGETQYF
TRBV27,-,TRBJ1-5,-,TGTGCCAGCAGTTTATATGGGGGCGGGGGATCCAATCAGCCCCAGCATTTT,CASSLYGGGGSNQPQHF
TRBV29-1,TRBD2,TRBJ2-1,-,TGCAGCGGAAGCGGGGGGCTATACAATGAGCAGTTCTTC,CSGSGGLYNEQFF
TRBV5-4,TRBD2,TRBJ2-1,-,TGTGCCAGCAGCTTGGAACTAGCGGGGGGCTACAATGAGCAGTTCTTC,CASSLELAGGYNEQFF
TRBV30,TRBD2,TRBJ2-2,-,TGTGCCTGGAGGACTAGCGGGGGGGCGGGTACCGGGGAGCTGTTTTTT,CAWRTSGGAGTGELFF
TRBV13,TRBD2,TRBJ2-1,-,TGTGCCAGCAGCTTAGGGGCGGGGGGTTACAATGAGCAGTTCTTC,CASSLGAGGYNEQFF
TRBV6-4,TRBD2,TRBJ2-1,-,TGTGCCAGCAGTGAATCCCCGGGGGGGGACTACAATGAGCAGTTCTTC,CASSESPGGDYNEQFF
TRBV30,TRBD1,TRBJ1-5,-,TGTGCCTGGAGTGTACTAGGGGGCACGGGTCAGCCCCAGCATTTT,CAWSVLGGTGQPQHF
TRBV5-8,TRBD2,TRBJ2-1,-,TGTGCCAGCAGCCCAGGACTAGACTATCCGAATCACAATGAGCAGTTCTTC,CASSPGLDYPNHNEQFF
TRBV29-1,-,TRBJ2-7,-,TGCAGCGTTGTACCTGGGGCAGGGCCTCTCTACGAGCAGTACTTC,CSVVPGAGPLYEQYF
TRBV9,-,TRBJ2-3,-,TGTGCCAGCAGCGAACAGAGCACAGATACGCAGTATTTT,CASSEQSTDTQYF
TRBV18,TRBD1,TRBJ1-1,-,TGTGCCAGCTCACCGGGGACAGGGGGGAACACTGAAGCTTTCTTT,CASSPGTGGNTEAFF
TRBV5-1,-,TRBJ2-3,-,TGCGCCAGTGCCGCCTTATCCGGGAGCACAGATACGCAGTATTTT,CASAALSGSTDTQYF
TRBV9,-,TRBJ2-4,-,TGTGCCAGCAGCGGAAACACAAATAACATTCAGTACTTC,CASSGNTNNIQYF
TRBV5-6,TRBD1,TRBJ1-5,-,TGTGCCAGCAGCTTTGCGGACAGGGTGGACCAGCCCCAGCATTTT,CASSFADRVDQPQHF
TRBV19,TRBD2,TRBJ2-5,once,TGTGCCAGTAGTCCTAGCGGGGGTGGGGAGACCCAGTACTTC,CASSPSGGGETQYF
TRBV5-8,-,TRBJ2-2,-,TGTGCCAGCAGCGGGCGACAGTTCACCGGGGAGCTGTTTTTT,CASSGRQFTGELFF
TRBV18,-,TRBJ1-1,-,TGTGCCAGCTCACCAACAGAGTACACTGAAGCTTTCTTT,CASSPTEYTEAFF
TRBV6-1,TRBD1,TRBJ1-4,-,TGTGCCAGCAAGGGACAGATTAATGAAAAACTGTTTTTT,CASKGQINEKLFF
TRBV6-6,TRBD1,TRBJ2-3,-,TGTGCCAGCAGCTCCGAACAGGGGGCGTACACAGATACGCAGTATTTT,CASSSEQGAYTDTQYF